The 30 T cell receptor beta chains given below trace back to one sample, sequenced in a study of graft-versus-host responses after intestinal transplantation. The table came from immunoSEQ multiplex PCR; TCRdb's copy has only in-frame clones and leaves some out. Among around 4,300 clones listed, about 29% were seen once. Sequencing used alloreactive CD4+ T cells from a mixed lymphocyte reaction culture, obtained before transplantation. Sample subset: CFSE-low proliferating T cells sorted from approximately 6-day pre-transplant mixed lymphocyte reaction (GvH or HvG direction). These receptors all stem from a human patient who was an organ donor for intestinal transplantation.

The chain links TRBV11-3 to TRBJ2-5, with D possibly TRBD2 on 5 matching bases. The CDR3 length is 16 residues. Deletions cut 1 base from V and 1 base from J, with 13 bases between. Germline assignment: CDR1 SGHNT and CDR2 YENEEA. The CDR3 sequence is CASSLGESFFQETQYF. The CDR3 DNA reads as TGTGCCAGCAGCTTAGGGGAGAGCTTCTTCCAAGAGACCCAGTACTTC.

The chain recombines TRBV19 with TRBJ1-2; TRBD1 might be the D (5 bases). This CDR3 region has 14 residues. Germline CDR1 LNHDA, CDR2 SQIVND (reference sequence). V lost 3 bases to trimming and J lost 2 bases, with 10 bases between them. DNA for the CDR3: TGTGCCAGTAGTATCCGGACATGGAACTATGGCTACACCTTC. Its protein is CASSIRTWNYGYTF.

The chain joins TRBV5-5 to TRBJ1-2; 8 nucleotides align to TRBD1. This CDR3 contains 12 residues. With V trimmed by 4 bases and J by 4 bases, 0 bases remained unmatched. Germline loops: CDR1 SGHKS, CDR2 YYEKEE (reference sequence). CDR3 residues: CASSTGGYGYTF. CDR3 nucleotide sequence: TGTGCCAGCAGCACAGGGGGCTATGGCTACACCTTC.

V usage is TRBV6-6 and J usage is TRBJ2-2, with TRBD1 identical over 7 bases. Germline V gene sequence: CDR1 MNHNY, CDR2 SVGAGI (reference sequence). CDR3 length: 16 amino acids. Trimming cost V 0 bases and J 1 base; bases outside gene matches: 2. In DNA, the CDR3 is TGTGCCAGCAGTTACTCGACAGGGCGGAACACCGGGGAGCTGTTTTTT. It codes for CASSYSTGRNTGELFF.

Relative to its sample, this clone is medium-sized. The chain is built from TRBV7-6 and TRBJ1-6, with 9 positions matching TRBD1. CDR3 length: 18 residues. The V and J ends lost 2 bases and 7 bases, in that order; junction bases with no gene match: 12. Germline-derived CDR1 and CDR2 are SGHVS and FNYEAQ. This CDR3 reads CASSLFVDRGFGNSPLHF. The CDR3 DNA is TGTGCCAGCAGCTTATTCGTGGACAGGGGATTTGGGAATTCACCCCTCCACTTT.

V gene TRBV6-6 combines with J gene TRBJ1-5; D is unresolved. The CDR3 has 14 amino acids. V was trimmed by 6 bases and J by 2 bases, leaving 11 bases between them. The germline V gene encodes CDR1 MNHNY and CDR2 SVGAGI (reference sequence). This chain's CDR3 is CASSPGIGNQPQHF. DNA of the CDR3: TGTGCCAGCAGCCCGGGGATCGGCAATCAGCCCCAGCATTTT.

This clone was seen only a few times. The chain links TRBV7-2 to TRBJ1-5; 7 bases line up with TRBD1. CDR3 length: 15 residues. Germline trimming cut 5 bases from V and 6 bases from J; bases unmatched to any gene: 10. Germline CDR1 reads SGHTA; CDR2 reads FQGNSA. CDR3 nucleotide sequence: TGTGCCAGCAGCCCCAGGGGGTTCGTTAGTCAGCCCCAGCATTTT. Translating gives CASSPRGFVSQPQHF.

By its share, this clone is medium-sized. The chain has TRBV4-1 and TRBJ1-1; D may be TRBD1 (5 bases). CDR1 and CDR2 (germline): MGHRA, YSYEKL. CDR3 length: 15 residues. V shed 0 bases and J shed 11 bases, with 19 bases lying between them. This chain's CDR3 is CASSQDIASYRRAFF. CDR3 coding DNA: TGCGCCAGCAGCCAAGATATTGCGTCTTACAGGCGGGCTTTCTTT.

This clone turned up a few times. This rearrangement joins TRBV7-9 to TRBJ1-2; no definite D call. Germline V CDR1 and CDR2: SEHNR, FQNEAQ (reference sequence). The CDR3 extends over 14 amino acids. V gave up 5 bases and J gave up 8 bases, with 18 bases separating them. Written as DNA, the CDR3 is TGTGCCAGCAGCCAATTTGACGATCGGTGGGGCTACACCTTC. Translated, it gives CASSQFDDRWGYTF.

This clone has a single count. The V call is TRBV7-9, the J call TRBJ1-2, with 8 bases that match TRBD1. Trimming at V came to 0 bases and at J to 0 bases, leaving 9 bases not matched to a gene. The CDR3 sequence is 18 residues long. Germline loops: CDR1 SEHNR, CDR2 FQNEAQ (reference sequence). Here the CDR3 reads CASSLASGQGGANYGYTF. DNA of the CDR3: TGTGCCAGCAGCTTAGCTTCCGGACAGGGAGGGGCTAACTATGGCTACACCTTC.

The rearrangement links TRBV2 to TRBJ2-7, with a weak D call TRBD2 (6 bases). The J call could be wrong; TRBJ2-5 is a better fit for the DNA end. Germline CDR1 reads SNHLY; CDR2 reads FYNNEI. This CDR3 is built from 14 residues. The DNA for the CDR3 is TGTGCCAGCAGCCTCTGGGGGGTCCAAGAGACCCAGTACTTC. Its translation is CASSLWGVQETQYF.

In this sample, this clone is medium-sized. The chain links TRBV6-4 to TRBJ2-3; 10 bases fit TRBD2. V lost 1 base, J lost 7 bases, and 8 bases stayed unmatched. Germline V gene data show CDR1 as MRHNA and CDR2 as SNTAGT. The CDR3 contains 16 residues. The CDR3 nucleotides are TGTGCCAGCAGTGACTTAGCGGGGGGTCCCTGGTATACGCAGTATTTT. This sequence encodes CASSDLAGGPWYTQYF.

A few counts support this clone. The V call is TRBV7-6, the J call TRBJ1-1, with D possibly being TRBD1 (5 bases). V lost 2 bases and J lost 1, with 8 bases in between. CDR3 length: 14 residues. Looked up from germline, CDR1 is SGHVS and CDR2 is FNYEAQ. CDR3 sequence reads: CASSLWGWNTEAFF. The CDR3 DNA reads TGTGCCAGCAGCTTATGGGGCTGGAACACTGAAGCTTTCTTT.

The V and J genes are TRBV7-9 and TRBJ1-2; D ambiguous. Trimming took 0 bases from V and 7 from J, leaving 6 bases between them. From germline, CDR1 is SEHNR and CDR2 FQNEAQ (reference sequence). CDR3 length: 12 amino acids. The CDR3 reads CASSLAAGGYTF. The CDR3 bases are TGTGCCAGCAGCTTAGCGGCCGGTGGCTACACCTTC. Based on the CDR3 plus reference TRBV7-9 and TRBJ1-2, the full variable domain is DTGVSQNPRHKITKRGQNVTFRCDPISEHNRLYWYRQTLGQGPEFLTYFQNEAQLEKSRLLSDRFSAERPKGSFSTLEIQRTEQGDSAMYLCASSLAAGGYTFGSGTRLTVV.

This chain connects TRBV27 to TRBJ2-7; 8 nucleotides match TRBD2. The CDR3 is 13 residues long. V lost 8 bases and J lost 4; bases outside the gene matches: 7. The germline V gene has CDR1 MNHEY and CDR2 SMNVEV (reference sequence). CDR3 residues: CASRASGFYEQYF. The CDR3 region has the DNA TGTGCCAGCCGGGCTAGCGGGTTTTACGAGCAGTACTTC.

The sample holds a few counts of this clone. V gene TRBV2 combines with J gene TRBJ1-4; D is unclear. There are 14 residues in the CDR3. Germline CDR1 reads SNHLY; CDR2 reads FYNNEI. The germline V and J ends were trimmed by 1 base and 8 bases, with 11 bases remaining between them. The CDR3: CASSEVPRSEKLFF. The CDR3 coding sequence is TGTGCCAGCAGTGAAGTTCCCCGTAGCGAAAAACTGTTTTTT.

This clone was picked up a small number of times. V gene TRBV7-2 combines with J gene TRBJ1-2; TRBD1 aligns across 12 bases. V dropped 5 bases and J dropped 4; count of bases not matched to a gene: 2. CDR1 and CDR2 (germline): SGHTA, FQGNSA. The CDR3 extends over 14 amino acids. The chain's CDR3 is CASSGTGGVYGYTF. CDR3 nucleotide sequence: TGTGCCAGCAGCGGGACAGGGGGCGTCTATGGCTACACCTTC.

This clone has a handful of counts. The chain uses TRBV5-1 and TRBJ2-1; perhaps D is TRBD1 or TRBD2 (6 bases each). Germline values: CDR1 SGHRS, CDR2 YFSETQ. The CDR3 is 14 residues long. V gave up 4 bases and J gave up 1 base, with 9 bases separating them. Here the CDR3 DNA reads TGCGCCAGCAGCAGGGGGGATTCCTACAATGAGCAGTTCTTC. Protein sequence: CASSRGDSYNEQFF.

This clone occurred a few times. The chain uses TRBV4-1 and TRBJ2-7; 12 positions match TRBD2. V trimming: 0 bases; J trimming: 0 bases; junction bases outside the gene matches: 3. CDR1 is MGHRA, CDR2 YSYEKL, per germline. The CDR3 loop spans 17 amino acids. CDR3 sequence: CASSQESSGGGSYEQYF. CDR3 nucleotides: TGCGCCAGCAGCCAAGAATCTAGCGGGGGGGGCTCCTACGAGCAGTACTTC.

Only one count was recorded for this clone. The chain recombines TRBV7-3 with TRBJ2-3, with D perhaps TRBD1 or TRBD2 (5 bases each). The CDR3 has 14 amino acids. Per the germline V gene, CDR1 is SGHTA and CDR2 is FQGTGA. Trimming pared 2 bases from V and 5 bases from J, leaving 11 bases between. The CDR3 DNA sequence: TGTGCCAGCAGCTTATTCGGGGCCCTAGATACGCAGTATTTT. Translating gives CASSLFGALDTQYF. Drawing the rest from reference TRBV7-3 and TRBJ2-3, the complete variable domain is GAGVSQTPSNKVTEKGKYVELRCDPISGHTALYWYRQSLGQGPEFLIYFQGTGAADDSGLPNDRFFAVRPEGSVSTLKIQRTERGDSAVYLCASSLFGALDTQYFGPGTRLTVL.

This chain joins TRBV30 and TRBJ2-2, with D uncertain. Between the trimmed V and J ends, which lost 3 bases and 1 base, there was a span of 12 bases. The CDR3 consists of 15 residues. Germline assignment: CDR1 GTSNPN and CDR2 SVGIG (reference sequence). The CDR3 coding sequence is TGTGCCTGGAGGAAAGTGGGTCGGAACACCGGGGAGCTGTTTTTT. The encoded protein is CAWRKVGRNTGELFF.

CDR3 in amino acids: CASSLFGDGNEKLFF. The CDR3 coding sequence is TGTGCCAGCAGTTTATTCGGGGACGGTAATGAAAAACTGTTTTTT. This rearrangement joins TRBV28 to TRBJ1-4; maybe TRBD1 (5 bases). The CDR3 has 15 amino acids. V lost 1 base to trimming and J lost 4 bases, with 10 bases between them. Germline loops: CDR1 MDHEN, CDR2 SYDVKM.

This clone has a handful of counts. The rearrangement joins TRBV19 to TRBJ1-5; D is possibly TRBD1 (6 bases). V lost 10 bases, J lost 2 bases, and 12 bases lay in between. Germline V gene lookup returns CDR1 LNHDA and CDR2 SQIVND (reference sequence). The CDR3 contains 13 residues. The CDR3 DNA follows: TGTGCCACCACAGGGCTAGGCAATCAGCCCCAGCATTTT. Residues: CATTGLGNQPQHF. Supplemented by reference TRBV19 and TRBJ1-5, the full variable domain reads DGGITQSPKYLFRKEGQNVTLSCEQNLNHDAMYWYRQDPGQGLRLIYYSQIVNDFQKGDIAEGYSVSREKKESFPLTVTSAQKNPTAFYLCATTGLGNQPQHFGDGTRLSIL.

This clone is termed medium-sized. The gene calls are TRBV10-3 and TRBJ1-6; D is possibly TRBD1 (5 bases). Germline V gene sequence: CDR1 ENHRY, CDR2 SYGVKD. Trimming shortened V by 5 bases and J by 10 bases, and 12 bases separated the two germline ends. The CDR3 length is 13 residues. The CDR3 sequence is CAISPGLGSPLHF. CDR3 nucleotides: TGTGCCATCAGTCCAGGGCTCGGGTCACCCCTCCACTTT.

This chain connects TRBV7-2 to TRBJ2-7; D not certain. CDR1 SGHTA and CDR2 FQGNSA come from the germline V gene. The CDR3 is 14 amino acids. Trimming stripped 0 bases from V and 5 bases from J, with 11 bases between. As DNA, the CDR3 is TGTGCCAGCAGCTTAGCACGCTCTATCCACGAGCAGTACTTC. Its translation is CASSLARSIHEQYF.

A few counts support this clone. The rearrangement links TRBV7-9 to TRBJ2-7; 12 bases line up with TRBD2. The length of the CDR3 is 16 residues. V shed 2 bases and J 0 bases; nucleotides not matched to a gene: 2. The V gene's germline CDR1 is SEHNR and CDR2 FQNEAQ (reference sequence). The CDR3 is CASSLLAGGSSYEQYF. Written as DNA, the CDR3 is TGTGCCAGCAGCTTACTAGCGGGGGGGAGCTCCTACGAGCAGTACTTC.

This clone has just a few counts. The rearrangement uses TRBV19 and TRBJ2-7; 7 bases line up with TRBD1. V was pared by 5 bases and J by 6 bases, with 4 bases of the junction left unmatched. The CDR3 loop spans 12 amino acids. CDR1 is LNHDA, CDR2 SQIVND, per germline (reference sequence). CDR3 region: CASSLRQGEQYF. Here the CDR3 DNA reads TGTGCCAGTAGTCTCCGACAGGGCGAGCAGTACTTC.

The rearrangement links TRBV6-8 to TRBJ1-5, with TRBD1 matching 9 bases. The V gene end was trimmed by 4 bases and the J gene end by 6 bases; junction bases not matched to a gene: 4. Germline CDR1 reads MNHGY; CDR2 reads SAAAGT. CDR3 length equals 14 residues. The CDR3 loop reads CASSWGQGVQPQHF. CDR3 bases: TGTGCCAGCAGTTGGGGACAGGGCGTTCAGCCCCAGCATTTT.

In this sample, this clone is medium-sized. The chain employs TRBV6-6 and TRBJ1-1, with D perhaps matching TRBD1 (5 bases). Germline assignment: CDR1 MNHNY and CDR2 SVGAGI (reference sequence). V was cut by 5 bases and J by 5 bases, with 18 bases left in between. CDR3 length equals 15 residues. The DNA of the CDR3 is TGTGCCAGCAGTCTCCTCGGGGGTGCGGGGACTGAAGCTTTCTTT. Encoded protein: CASSLLGGAGTEAFF.

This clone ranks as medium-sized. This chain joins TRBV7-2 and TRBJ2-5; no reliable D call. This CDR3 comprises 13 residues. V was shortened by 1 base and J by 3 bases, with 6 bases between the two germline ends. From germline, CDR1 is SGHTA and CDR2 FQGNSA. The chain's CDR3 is CASSLGRKETQYF. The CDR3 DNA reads TGTGCCAGCAGCTTAGGCCGGAAAGAGACCCAGTACTTC.